This TCR beta chain comes out of a study of T-cell reconstitution after alpha-beta-depleted transplantation in children. From germline, CDR1 is SGHRS and CDR2 YFSETQ. The V and J ends lost 5 bases and 1 base, in that order; junction bases with no gene match: 6. CDR3 length: 15 amino acids. The library targeted TCRbeta and was prepared with unique molecular identifiers. Via MiXCR, TCRdb re-called the PCR reads, giving one row per CDR3 protein. The repertoire holds about 290,000 distinct CDR3 sequences, with around 10% as singletons. This clonotype was detected many times. No antigen is known for it. Study findings and constraints: Some patients owed their high day-60 TCRbeta diversity to surviving recipient T cells and thymic progenitors. Most T-cell counts and diversity one year after the transplant came from T cells that were newly produced. About two months after transplant, alpha-beta T cells reportedly came from several hundred expanded graft clones.

This receptor was obtained from a boy under three years old with acute myeloid leukemia, due to receive a stem cell transplant. The sample here was PBMCs, taken before TCRalphabeta/CD19-depleted stem cell transplant. The chain is built from TRBV5-1 and TRBJ1-5; 7 nucleotides align to TRBD1. Here the CDR3 reads CASRAGDSSNQPQHF. The CDR3, as DNA: TGCGCCAGCAGGGCGGGGGACAGCAGCAATCAGCCCCAGCATTTT.